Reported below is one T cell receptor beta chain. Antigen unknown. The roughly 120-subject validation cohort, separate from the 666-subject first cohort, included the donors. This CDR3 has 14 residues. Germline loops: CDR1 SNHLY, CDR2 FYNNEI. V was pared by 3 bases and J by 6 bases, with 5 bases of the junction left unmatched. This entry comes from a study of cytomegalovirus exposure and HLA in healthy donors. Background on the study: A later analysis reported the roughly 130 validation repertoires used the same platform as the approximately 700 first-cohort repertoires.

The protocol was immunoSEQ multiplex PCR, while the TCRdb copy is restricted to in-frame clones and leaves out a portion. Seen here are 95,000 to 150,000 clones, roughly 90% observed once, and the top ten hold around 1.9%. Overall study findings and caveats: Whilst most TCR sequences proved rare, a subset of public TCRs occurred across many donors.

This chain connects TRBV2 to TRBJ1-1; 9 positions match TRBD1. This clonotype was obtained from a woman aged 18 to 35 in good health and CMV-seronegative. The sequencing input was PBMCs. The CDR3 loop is CASSEGGQGSEAFF. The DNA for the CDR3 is TGTGCCAGCAGTGAGGGGGGACAGGGCTCTGAAGCTTTCTTT.